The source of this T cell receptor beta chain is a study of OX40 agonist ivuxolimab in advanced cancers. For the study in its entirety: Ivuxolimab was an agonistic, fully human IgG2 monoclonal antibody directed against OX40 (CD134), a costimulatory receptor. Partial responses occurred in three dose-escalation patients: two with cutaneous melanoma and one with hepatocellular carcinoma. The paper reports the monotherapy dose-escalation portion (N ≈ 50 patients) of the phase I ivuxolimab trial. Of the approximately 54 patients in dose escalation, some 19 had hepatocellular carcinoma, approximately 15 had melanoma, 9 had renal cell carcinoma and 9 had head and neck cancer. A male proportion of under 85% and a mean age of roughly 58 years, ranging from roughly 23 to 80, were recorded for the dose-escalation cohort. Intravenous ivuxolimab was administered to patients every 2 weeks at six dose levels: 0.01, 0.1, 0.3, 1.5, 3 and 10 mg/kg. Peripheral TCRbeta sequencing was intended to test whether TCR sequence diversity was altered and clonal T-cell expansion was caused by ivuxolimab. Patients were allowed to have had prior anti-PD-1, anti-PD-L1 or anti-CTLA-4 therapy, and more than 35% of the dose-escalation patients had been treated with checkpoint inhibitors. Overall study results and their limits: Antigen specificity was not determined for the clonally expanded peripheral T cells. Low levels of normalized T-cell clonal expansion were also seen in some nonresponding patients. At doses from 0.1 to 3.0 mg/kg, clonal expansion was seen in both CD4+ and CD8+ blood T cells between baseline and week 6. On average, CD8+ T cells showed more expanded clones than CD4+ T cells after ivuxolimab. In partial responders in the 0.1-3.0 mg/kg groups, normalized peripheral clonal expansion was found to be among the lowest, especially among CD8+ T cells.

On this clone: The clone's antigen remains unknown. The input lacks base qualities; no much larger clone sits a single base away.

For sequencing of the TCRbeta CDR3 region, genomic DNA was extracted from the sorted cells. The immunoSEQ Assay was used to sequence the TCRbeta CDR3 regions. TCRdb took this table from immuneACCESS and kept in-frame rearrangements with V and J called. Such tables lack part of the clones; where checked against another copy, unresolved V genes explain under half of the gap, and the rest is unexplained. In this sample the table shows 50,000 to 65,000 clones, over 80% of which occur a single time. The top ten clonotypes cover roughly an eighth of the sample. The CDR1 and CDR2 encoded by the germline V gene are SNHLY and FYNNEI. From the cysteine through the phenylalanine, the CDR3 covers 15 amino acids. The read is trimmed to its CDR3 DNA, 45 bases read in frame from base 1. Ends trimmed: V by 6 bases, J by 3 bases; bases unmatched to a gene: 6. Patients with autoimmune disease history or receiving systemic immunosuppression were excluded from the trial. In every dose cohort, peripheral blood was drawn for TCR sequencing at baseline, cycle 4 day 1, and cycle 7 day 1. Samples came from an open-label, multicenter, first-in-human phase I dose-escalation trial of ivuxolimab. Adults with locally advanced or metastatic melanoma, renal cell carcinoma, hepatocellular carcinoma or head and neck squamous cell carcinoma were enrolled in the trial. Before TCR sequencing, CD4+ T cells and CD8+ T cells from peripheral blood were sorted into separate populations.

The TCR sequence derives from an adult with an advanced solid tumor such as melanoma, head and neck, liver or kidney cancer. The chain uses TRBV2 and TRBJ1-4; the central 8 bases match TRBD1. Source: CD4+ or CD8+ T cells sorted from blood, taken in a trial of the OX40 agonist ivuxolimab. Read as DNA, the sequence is TGTGCCAGCAGCCCTCAGGGGGCAGCTAATGAAAAACTGTTTTTT. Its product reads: CASSPQGAANEKLFF.